The 14 T cell receptor beta chains below all came from one sample that was sequenced in a study of CD8 T cells in Susac syndrome. RNA in amounts of roughly 0.5 to 1 ug was reverse transcribed with random hexamers. TCRdb reprocessed the immunoSEQ multiplex PCR reads via MiXCR and lists one record per CDR3 protein. There are about 300,000 distinct CDR3 sequences in the sample; 85% occur only once, and 0.21% lies in the top ten. Material: CD8+ T cells from PBMCs. The receptors originated from a human donor with multiple sclerosis.

The rearrangement joins TRBV12-3 or TRBV12-4 to TRBJ2-7; perhaps D is TRBD1 or TRBD2 (5 bases each). The V gene lost 1 base and the J gene lost 3 bases, with 10 bases spanning the gap. This CDR3 comprises 14 residues. In DNA, the CDR3 is TGTGCCAGCAGTTTAGACGGGACGGGCTACGAGCAGTACTTC. Translated: CASSLDGTGYEQYF.

This chain joins TRBV3-1 and TRBJ1-5; D may be TRBD1 (6 bases). Deletions cut 0 bases from V and 4 bases from J, with 13 bases between. The length of the CDR3 is 16 residues. Germline values: CDR1 LGHDT, CDR2 YNNKEL (reference sequence). CDR3 loop: CASSQDEGQNNQPQHF. The CDR3 DNA follows: TGTGCCAGCAGCCAAGACGAAGGACAGAATAATCAGCCCCAGCATTTT.

This clonotype was recorded only once. The genes are TRBV11-1 and TRBJ2-6; D remains ambiguous. Per the germline V gene, CDR1 is SGHAT and CDR2 is FQDESV (reference sequence). The length of the CDR3 is 20 residues. The V end was cut by 4 bases, the J end by 0 bases, with 22 bases between. Written as DNA, the CDR3 is TGTGCCAGCAGCTCACCTTTGGCCTCCCGTCCCACCTCTGGGGCCAACGTCCTGACTTTC. This codes for CASSSPLASRPTSGANVLTF.

The chain combines TRBV19 with TRBJ2-7; 11 nucleotides agree with TRBD2. CDR1 is LNHDA, CDR2 SQIVND, per germline (reference sequence). The CDR3 covers 17 residues. V trimming: 6 bases; J trimming: 4 bases; junction bases outside the gene matches: 14. CDR3 coding DNA: TGTGCCAGTAGCTCCCACCTGGGACTAGCGGAACCGTACGAGCAGTACTTC. Protein sequence: CASSSHLGLAEPYEQYF.

The V and J genes are TRBV7-6 and TRBJ1-5; D possibly corresponds to TRBD1 (6 bases). Looked up from germline, CDR1 is SGHVS and CDR2 is FNYEAQ. Trimming removed 3 bases at V and 7 bases at J, with 13 bases between. This CDR3 comprises 14 residues. The CDR3 region has the DNA TGTGCCAGCAGCTTCTATCCAGGGGCGCAGCCCCAGCATTTT. It is translated as CASSFYPGAQPQHF.

This clonotype was detected a few times. The rearrangement joins TRBV20-1 to TRBJ2-7; 12 nucleotides agree with TRBD2. This CDR3 spans 16 amino acids. V lost 0 bases to trimming and J lost 4 bases; unmatched junction nucleotides: 7. From germline, CDR1 is DFQATT and CDR2 SNEGSKA (reference sequence). The chain's CDR3 is CSARDGLAGGLYEQYF. In nucleotides, the CDR3 is TGCAGTGCTAGAGATGGGCTAGCGGGAGGGTTGTACGAGCAGTACTTC.

The V and J genes are TRBV4-1 and TRBJ2-2; D gene unclear. The CDR3 has 14 amino acids. Germline V lookup: CDR1 MGHRA, CDR2 YSYEKL. Trimming stripped 8 bases from V and 1 base from J, with 11 bases between. Written as DNA, the CDR3 is TGCGCCAGCGGCCCAGACTTGAACACCGGGGAGCTGTTTTTT. Its translation is CASGPDLNTGELFF.

The chain joins TRBV7-9 to TRBJ2-2; 12 bases align to TRBD2. The J segment lost 5 bases and the V segment lost 5 bases, leaving 12 bases of the junction unmatched. Per germline, CDR1 SEHNR and CDR2 FQNEAQ (reference sequence). The CDR3 has 18 amino acids. For the CDR3, the DNA is TGTGCCAGCAGCCCCGGGAGACTAGCGGGAGTAGGAACCGGGGAGCTGTTTTTT. Amino acids: CASSPGRLAGVGTGELFF.

The CDR3 sequence: CASSAIQIPNQPQHF. The DNA of the CDR3 is TGTGCCAGCAGCGCGATACAGATTCCCAATCAGCCCCAGCATTTT. The rearrangement links TRBV28 to TRBJ1-5; D gene ambiguous. CDR3 length: 15 residues. V lost 6 bases to trimming and J lost 3 bases, with 15 bases between them. CDR1 and CDR2 (germline): MDHEN, SYDVKM.

The chain carries TRBV24-1 and TRBJ2-4; 8 nucleotides align to TRBD1. CDR1 and CDR2 from the germline V gene are KGHDR and SFDVKD. After removal of 5 bases from V and 8 bases from J, the junction contained 7 bases not matched to a gene. The CDR3 has 14 amino acids. Written as DNA, the CDR3 is TGTGCCACCAGTGCGAGGACAGGGAGTGACATTCAGTACTTC. Protein sequence: CATSARTGSDIQYF.

V and J are TRBV2 and TRBJ2-3; 14 bases align to TRBD2. The V segment lost 7 bases and the J segment 6 bases; nucleotides outside the gene matches: 6. Per germline, CDR1 SNHLY and CDR2 FYNNEI. The CDR3 loop spans 15 amino acids. The CDR3 nucleotides are TGTGCCAGCACCGGGACTAGCGGGAGCGGCGATACGCAGTATTTT. It encodes CASTGTSGSGDTQYF. Supplemented by reference TRBV2 and TRBJ2-3, the full variable domain reads EPEVTQTPSHQVTQMGQEVILRCVPISNHLYFYWYRQILGQKVEFLVSFYNNEISEKSEIFDDQFSVERPDGSNFTLKIRSTKLEDSAMYFCASTGTSGSGDTQYFGPGTRLTVL.

This sequence joins TRBV12-3 or TRBV12-4 and TRBJ2-5; 7 bases match TRBD2. V dropped 7 bases and J dropped 1; count of bases not matched to a gene: 9. CDR3 size: 15 residues. For the CDR3, the DNA is TGTGCCAGCAATCTAGCGGAAGGACCCCAAGAGACCCAGTACTTC. Residues: CASNLAEGPQETQYF.

The V gene is TRBV20-1, the J gene TRBJ1-1, with 8 positions matching TRBD1. CDR3 size: 14 residues. Trimming cost V 0 bases and J 0 bases; bases outside gene matches: 0. CDR1 DFQATT and CDR2 SNEGSKA come from the germline V gene (reference sequence). CDR3 nucleotides: TGCAGTGCTAGAGACAGGGGGCTGAACACTGAAGCTTTCTTT. It yields the protein CSARDRGLNTEAFF.

V and J are TRBV5-1 and TRBJ2-7, with 7 bases lining up with TRBD1. The CDR3 loop spans 14 amino acids. Germline values: CDR1 SGHRS, CDR2 YFSETQ. The trim removed 4 bases at V and 2 bases at J, leaving 6 bases unmatched. In DNA form, the CDR3 reads TGCGCCAGCAGCCGGAACCAGGGGGCCTACGAGCAGTACTTC. It translates to CASSRNQGAYEQYF.